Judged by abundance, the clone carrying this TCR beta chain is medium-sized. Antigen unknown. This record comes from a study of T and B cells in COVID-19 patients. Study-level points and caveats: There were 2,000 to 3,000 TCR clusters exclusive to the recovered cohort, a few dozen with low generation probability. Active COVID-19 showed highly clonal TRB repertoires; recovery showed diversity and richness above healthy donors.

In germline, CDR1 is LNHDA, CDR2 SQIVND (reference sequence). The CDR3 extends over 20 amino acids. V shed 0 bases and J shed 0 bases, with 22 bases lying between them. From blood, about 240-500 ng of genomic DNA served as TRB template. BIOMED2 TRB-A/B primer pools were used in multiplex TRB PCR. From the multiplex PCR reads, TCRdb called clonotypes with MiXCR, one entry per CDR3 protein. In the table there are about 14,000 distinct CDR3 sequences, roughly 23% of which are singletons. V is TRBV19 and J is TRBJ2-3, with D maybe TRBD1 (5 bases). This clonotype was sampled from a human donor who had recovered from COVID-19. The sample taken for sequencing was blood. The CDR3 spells CASSIEPPSYRWASTDTQYF. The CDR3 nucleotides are TGTGCCAGTAGTATAGAACCCCCCTCCTACAGGTGGGCGAGCACAGATACGCAGTATTTT.